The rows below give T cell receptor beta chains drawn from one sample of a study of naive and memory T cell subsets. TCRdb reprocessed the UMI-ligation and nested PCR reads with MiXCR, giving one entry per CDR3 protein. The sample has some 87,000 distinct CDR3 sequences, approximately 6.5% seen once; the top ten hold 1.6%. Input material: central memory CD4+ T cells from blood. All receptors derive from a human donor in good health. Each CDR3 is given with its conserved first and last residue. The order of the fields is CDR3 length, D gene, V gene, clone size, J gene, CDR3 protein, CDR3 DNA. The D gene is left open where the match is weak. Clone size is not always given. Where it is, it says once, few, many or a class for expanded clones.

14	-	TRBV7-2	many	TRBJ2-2	CASSRGLNTGELFF	TGTGCCAGCAGCCGAGGCCTTAACACCGGGGAGCTGTTTTTT
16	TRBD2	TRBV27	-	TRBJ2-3	CASSLSNGGAYYTQYF	TGTGCCAGCAGTTTATCGAACGGGGGGGCCTATTATACGCAGTATTTT
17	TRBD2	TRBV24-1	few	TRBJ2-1	CATSDRSGGAFRSEQFF	TGTGCCACCAGTGACCGTAGCGGGGGGGCCTTTCGTTCGGAGCAGTTCTTC
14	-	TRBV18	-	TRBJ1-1	CASSPQGLNTEAFF	TGTGCCAGCTCACCACAGGGGCTGAACACTGAAGCTTTCTTT
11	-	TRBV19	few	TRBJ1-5	CASSNRMSQHF	TGTGCCAGTAGTAATCGAATGTCCCAGCATTTT
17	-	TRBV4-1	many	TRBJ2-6	CASSQDLRTAGANVLTF	TGCGCCAGCAGCCAAGATCTTCGGACAGCCGGGGCCAACGTCCTGACTTTC
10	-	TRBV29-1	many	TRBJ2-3	CSTALDTQYF	TGCAGCACCGCTCTGGATACGCAGTATTTT
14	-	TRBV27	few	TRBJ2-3	CASSRSGTTDTQYF	TGTGCCAGCAGCCGAAGCGGGACAACCGATACGCAGTATTTT
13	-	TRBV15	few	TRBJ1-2	CATSRAGKGGYTF	TGTGCCACCAGCAGAGCGGGAAAGGGTGGCTACACCTTC
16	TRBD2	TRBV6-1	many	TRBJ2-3	CASSGRTSGNSDTQYF	TGTGCCAGCAGTGGAAGGACTAGCGGGAACTCAGATACGCAGTATTTT
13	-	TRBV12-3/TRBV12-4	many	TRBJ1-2	CASSLLREDGYTF	TGTGCCAGCAGTTTACTCAGGGAGGACGGCTACACCTTC
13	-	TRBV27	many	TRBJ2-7	CASSAGPPYEQYF	TGTGCCAGCAGTGCCGGGCCACCCTACGAGCAGTACTTC
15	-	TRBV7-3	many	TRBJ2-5	CASSRLHGTIETQYF	TGTGCCAGCAGCCGCCTTCATGGGACAATAGAGACCCAGTACTTC
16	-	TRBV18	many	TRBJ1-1	CASSPVIGGGATEAFF	TGTGCCAGCTCACCAGTAATCGGGGGTGGAGCCACTGAAGCTTTCTTT
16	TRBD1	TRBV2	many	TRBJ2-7	CASRKQGASSSYEQYF	TGTGCCAGCAGAAAACAGGGGGCTTCCTCCTCCTACGAGCAGTACTTC
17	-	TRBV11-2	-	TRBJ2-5	CASSPQLGGPPQETQYF	TGTGCCAGCAGCCCTCAGTTAGGCGGGCCTCCTCAAGAGACCCAGTACTTC
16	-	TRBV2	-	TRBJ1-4	CASSVVGLATNEKLFF	TGTGCCAGCAGTGTCGTCGGCTTGGCAACTAATGAAAAACTGTTTTTT
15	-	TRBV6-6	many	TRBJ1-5	CASSTSGVRGQPQHF	TGTGCCAGCAGTACCTCAGGGGTGCGTGGGCAGCCCCAGCATTTT
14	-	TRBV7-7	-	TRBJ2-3	CASRPGLNTDTQYF	TGTGCCAGCAGACCTGGACTAAACACAGATACGCAGTATTTT
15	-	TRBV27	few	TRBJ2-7	CASSFVWGGRGEQYF	TGTGCCAGCAGTTTCGTTTGGGGCGGCCGGGGAGAGCAGTACTTC
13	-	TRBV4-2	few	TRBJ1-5	CASSQDWEQPQHF	TGTGCCAGCAGCCAAGATTGGGAGCAGCCCCAGCATTTT
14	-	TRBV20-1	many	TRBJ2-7	CSARGGGPPVEQYF	TGCAGTGCTAGGGGTGGGGGCCCCCCGGTCGAGCAGTACTTC
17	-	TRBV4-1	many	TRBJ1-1	CASSQVLDTTGNSEAFF	TGCGCCAGCAGCCAAGTTCTGGACACGACGGGTAACTCTGAAGCTTTCTTT
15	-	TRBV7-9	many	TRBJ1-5	CASSLVAGDNQPQHF	TGTGCCAGCAGCTTAGTGGCGGGGGACAATCAGCCCCAGCATTTT
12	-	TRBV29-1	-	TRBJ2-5	CSETTGQETQYF	TGCAGCGAGACGACGGGCCAAGAGACCCAGTACTTC
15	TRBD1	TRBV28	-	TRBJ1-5	CASSFEGQGYQPQHF	TGTGCCAGCAGTTTTGAGGGACAGGGCTATCAGCCCCAGCATTTT
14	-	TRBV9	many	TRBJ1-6	CASSVAVISSPLHF	TGTGCCAGCAGCGTAGCAGTGATTAGTTCACCCCTCCACTTT
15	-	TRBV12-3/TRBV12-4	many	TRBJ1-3	CASSQDGLNGNTIYF	TGTGCCAGCAGTCAGGACGGACTAAATGGAAACACCATATATTTT
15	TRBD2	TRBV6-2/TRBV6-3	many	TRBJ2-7	CASSLLAQSSYEQYF	TGTGCCAGCAGCCTACTAGCGCAGAGCTCCTACGAGCAGTACTTC
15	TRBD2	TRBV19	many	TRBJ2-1	CASTQPSGTRNEQFF	TGTGCCAGTACGCAGCCGTCCGGGACTAGGAATGAGCAGTTCTTC
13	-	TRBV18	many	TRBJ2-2	CASSPDSRGELFF	TGTGCCAGCTCACCGGATAGCAGGGGGGAGCTGTTTTTT
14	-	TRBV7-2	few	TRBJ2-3	CASKTGRTTDTQYF	TGTGCCAGCAAAACGGGGCGAACCACAGATACGCAGTATTTT
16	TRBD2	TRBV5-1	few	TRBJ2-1	CASSWGLADSYNEQFF	TGCGCCAGCAGCTGGGGACTAGCTGATTCCTACAATGAGCAGTTCTTC